Below are 20 T cell receptor beta chains sequenced from a single sample in a study of response to subunit inactivated influenza vaccine. TCRdb used MiXCR to reprocess the RT-PCR reads, holding one entry per CDR3 protein. The sample consists of roughly 780,000 distinct CDR3 sequences, roughly 18% of them appearing once. The material was PBMCs from blood, obtained roughly 5 days after vaccination. These TCRs come from a man aged 45 to 65 who received an inactivated influenza vaccine.

This clonotype appeared a few times. The chain employs TRBV5-1 and TRBJ1-6; D may be TRBD1 (5 bases). Germline-derived CDR1 and CDR2 are SGHRS and YFSETQ. The CDR3 is 16 residues long. V was pared by 1 base and J by 13 bases, with 21 bases between. CDR3 sequence: CASSLSPDKGPTPLHF. In nucleotides, the CDR3 is TGCGCCAGCAGCTTGTCTCCGGACAAGGGCCCGACGCCCCTCCACTTT.

This clonotype was picked up many times. The rearrangement joins TRBV4-1 to TRBJ2-6; 7 bases match TRBD1. This CDR3 region has 19 residues. Trimming at V came to 5 bases and at J to 0 bases, leaving 13 bases not matched to a gene. CDR1 MGHRA and CDR2 YSYEKL come from the germline V gene. For the CDR3, the DNA is TGCGCCAGCAGCTACAGCACCGGGACAGCTATCTCTGGGGCCAACGTCCTGACTTTC. Protein sequence: CASSYSTGTAISGANVLTF.

This clonotype was seen repeatedly, ten times or more. This chain joins TRBV4-3 and TRBJ1-4; 8 bases are a match to TRBD1. CDR3 size: 14 residues. Germline CDR1 LGHNA, CDR2 YSLEER. V shed 4 bases and J 7 bases; nucleotides not matched to a gene: 5. CDR3 coding DNA: TGCGCCAGCAGCCGTGGACAGGGTGGTGAAAAACTGTTTTTT. It encodes CASSRGQGGEKLFF.

This clonotype was picked up a small number of times. The J gene is TRBJ2-1, the V gene TRBV27, with 12 positions matching TRBD2. The CDR3 is 17 amino acids. Germline loops: CDR1 MNHEY, CDR2 SMNVEV (reference sequence). Trimming cost V 5 bases and J 1 base; bases outside gene matches: 6. The CDR3 loop is CASSPRLAGASYNEQFF. CDR3 coding DNA: TGTGCCAGCAGTCCCAGACTAGCGGGGGCGTCCTACAATGAGCAGTTCTTC.

A few counts support this clonotype. The chain carries TRBV7-9 and TRBJ2-1; 10 bases are a match to TRBD2. Trimming at V came to 3 bases and at J to 9 bases, leaving 5 bases not matched to a gene. Germline CDR1 reads SEHNR; CDR2 reads FQNEAQ (reference sequence). The CDR3 loop spans 14 amino acids. The CDR3 bases are TGTGCCAGCAGCTTCACTAGCGGGACGGTTGAGCAGTTCTTC. This sequence encodes CASSFTSGTVEQFF. Filled out from reference TRBV7-9 and TRBJ2-1, the complete variable domain reads DTGVSQNPRHKITKRGQNVTFRCDPISEHNRLYWYRQTLGQGPEFLTYFQNEAQLEKSRLLSDRFSAERPKGSFSTLEIQRTEQGDSAMYLCASSFTSGTVEQFFGPGTRLTVL.

CDR3 sequence: CASSRRSRAQHF. The CDR3, as DNA: TGTGCCAGCAGTAGACGGTCCCGGGCCCAGCATTTT. The chain is built from TRBV28 and TRBJ1-5; D gene uncertain. The CDR3 contains 12 residues. Germline CDR1 and CDR2: MDHEN and SYDVKM. V gave up 5 bases and J gave up 11 bases, with 13 bases separating them.

The rearrangement joins TRBV12-3 or TRBV12-4 to TRBJ1-2, with a possible D match to TRBD1 (5 bases). The CDR3 length is 15 residues. V lost 3 bases to trimming and J lost 3 bases, with 14 bases between them. CDR3: CASSFTGVRDYGYTF. The CDR3 DNA follows: TGTGCCAGCAGTTTTACAGGAGTCAGAGACTATGGCTACACCTTC.

The CDR3: CAISDRVGETQYF. The CDR3 region has the DNA TGTGCCATCAGTGACAGGGTCGGTGAGACCCAGTACTTC. The chain has TRBV10-3 and TRBJ2-5; TRBD1 is a possible D gene (5 bases). CDR3 size: 13 residues. V was clipped by 3 bases and J by 5 bases, with 10 bases between them. Germline V gene lookup returns CDR1 ENHRY and CDR2 SYGVKD.

The gene calls are TRBV20-1 and TRBJ2-1, with 10 positions matching TRBD2. CDR3 length: 18 residues. CDR1 is DFQATT and CDR2 is SNEGSKA in the germline V gene (reference sequence). After removal of 0 bases from V and 2 bases from J, the junction contained 10 bases not matched to a gene. This CDR3 is CSARDRQRGGYAYNEQFF. As DNA, the CDR3 is TGCAGTGCTAGAGATCGCCAGCGGGGGGGTTACGCCTACAATGAGCAGTTCTTC.

The chain is built from TRBV12-3 or TRBV12-4 and TRBJ1-2; D is undetermined. Trimming shortened V by 4 bases and J by 0 bases, and 6 bases separated the two germline ends. The CDR3 runs 13 residues. CDR3 DNA sequence: TGTGCCAGCAGTTCGACGCCTAACTATGGCTACACCTTC. It is translated as CASSSTPNYGYTF.

This sequence joins TRBV12-3 or TRBV12-4 and TRBJ2-5; D is ambiguous. V dropped 3 bases and J dropped 0 bases, with 8 bases sitting between them. The CDR3 runs 14 residues. This chain's CDR3 is CASSFIRDQETQYF. DNA of the CDR3: TGTGCCAGCAGTTTTATTAGAGACCAAGAGACCCAGTACTTC.

CDR3 nucleotide sequence: TGTGCCAGCAGCTTAGATCGCCAAGGGGGCCAGAACACTGAAGCTTTCTTT. Translating it yields CASSLDRQGGQNTEAFF. This chain uses TRBV11-3 with TRBJ1-1, with 7 bases that match TRBD1. The CDR3 length is 17 residues. CDR1 SGHNT and CDR2 YENEEA come from the germline V gene. The ends lost 0 bases at V and 1 base at J; junction bases unmatched: 8.

This clonotype was seen a handful of times. The chain has TRBV30 and TRBJ1-2, with a possible D match to TRBD1 (5 bases). There are 16 residues in the CDR3. Looked up from germline, CDR1 is GTSNPN and CDR2 is SVGIG (reference sequence). V was cut by 0 bases and J by 8 bases, with 22 bases left in between. The CDR3 region has the DNA TGTGCCTGGAGTGTACTTTTGAGAGAAGGGACTATCGGCTACACCTTC. Amino acids: CAWSVLLREGTIGYTF.

The chain employs TRBV5-1 and TRBJ2-3, with no clear D. V was cut by 0 bases and J by 2 bases, with 7 bases left in between. Germline values: CDR1 SGHRS, CDR2 YFSETQ. The CDR3 extends over 14 amino acids. CDR3 sequence: CASSLEVLTDTQYF. CDR3 DNA sequence: TGCGCCAGCAGCTTGGAGGTTCTCACAGATACGCAGTATTTT.

The genes are TRBV20-1 and TRBJ2-2, with D uncertain. With 5 bases removed from V and 1 base from J, the gap between germline ends came to 11 bases. The germline V gene encodes CDR1 DFQATT and CDR2 SNEGSKA (reference sequence). This CDR3 comprises 14 residues. This CDR3 reads CSAFEEMNTGELFF. The CDR3 DNA is TGCAGTGCTTTTGAAGAGATGAACACCGGGGAGCTGTTTTTT.

V usage is TRBV20-1 and J usage is TRBJ2-5; D perhaps matches TRBD1 (5 bases). Trimming took 6 bases from V and 5 from J, leaving 10 bases between them. Germline values: CDR1 DFQATT, CDR2 SNEGSKA (reference sequence). The CDR3 loop spans 11 amino acids. The CDR3 DNA sequence: TGCAGTGCCGAAAAGGGGGAGACCCAGTACTTC. This translates into CSAEKGETQYF.

This clonotype was found a few times. J is TRBJ2-5 and V is TRBV12-3 or TRBV12-4, with D possibly matching TRBD2 (5 bases). This CDR3 comprises 13 residues. V dropped 6 bases and J dropped 5 bases, with 13 bases sitting between them. CDR3 nucleotides: TGTGCCAGCAGGCGGGCCCCGGGGGAGACCCAGTACTTC. Its protein is CASRRAPGETQYF.

V gene TRBV5-1 combines with J gene TRBJ1-1; D is uncertain. Germline-derived CDR1 and CDR2 are SGHRS and YFSETQ. The CDR3 is made up of 15 amino acids. V was cut by 1 base and J by 1 base, with 11 bases left in between. Written as DNA, the CDR3 is TGCGCCAGCAGCTTGTCCGCTAAGGGGAACACTGAAGCTTTCTTT. Its translation is CASSLSAKGNTEAFF.

This clonotype was detected a few times. The chain links TRBV24-1 to TRBJ2-7, with 7 positions matching TRBD2. Unmatched junction bases numbered 9, after V lost 6 bases and J lost 2 bases. The CDR3 totals 15 residues. Germline assignment: CDR1 KGHDR and CDR2 SFDVKD. The CDR3 here is CATSTWGGTTYEQYF. CDR3 sequence (DNA): TGTGCCACCAGTACGTGGGGAGGGACGACCTACGAGCAGTACTTC.

The J gene is TRBJ2-5, the V gene TRBV5-1; the D is unclear. Trimming took off 1 base at V and 5 bases at J, with 6 bases between the two ends. The CDR3 is 12 residues long. Per the germline V gene, CDR1 is SGHRS and CDR2 is YFSETQ. This CDR3 is CASSLKAETQYF. For the CDR3, the DNA is TGCGCCAGCAGCTTGAAGGCTGAGACCCAGTACTTC.